The present T cell receptor beta chain was sequenced within a study of T-cell reconstitution after alpha-beta-depleted transplantation in children. This clonotype has only a few counts. Its target is unknown. Study-level points and caveats: Among T cells one year after transplant, newly produced cells accounted for most counts and diversity.

Germline CDR1 SGHTA, CDR2 FQGTGA. This CDR3 has 17 residues. With 2 bases removed from V and 2 bases from J, the gap between germline ends came to 17 bases. Unique molecular identifiers were used to barcode this TCRbeta library. TCRdb used MiXCR to reprocess the PCR reads, holding one entry per CDR3 protein. This table holds about 870,000 distinct CDR3 sequences, under 20% found once. The source was PBMCs, mostly from graft donor cells, collected 360 days after TCRalphabeta/CD19-depleted stem cell transplant. This chain links TRBV7-3 with TRBJ2-3; D ambiguous. This receptor was taken from a male patient under 18 who had a stem cell transplant for acute lymphoblastic leukemia, so the T cells may come from the graft donor. DNA for the CDR3: TGTGCCAGCAGCTTACACGGACCATCCAACCCCACAGATACGCAGTATTTT. Translation: CASSLHGPSNPTDTQYF.